This T cell receptor beta chain appears in the sequencing data of a study of beta chain features in type 1 diabetes. What was sequenced were expressed TCRB transcripts, since all of the isolated RNA had been reverse transcribed. Sequenced by immunoSEQ multiplex PCR; TCRdb stores in-frame clones only, minus some. The table includes about 140,000 clones, roughly a tenth detected once. Material: naive CD4+ T cells from blood. This sequence was found in a man younger than 30 in good health.

The CDR3 here is CASSVGADGTYEQYF. For the CDR3, the DNA is TGTGCCAGCAGCGTAGGGGCGGACGGGACCTACGAGCAGTACTTC. This rearrangement joins TRBV9 to TRBJ2-7, with D tentatively TRBD2 (5 bases). Germline assignment: CDR1 SGDLS and CDR2 YYNGEE. The V end lost 0 bases, the J end lost 2 bases, and 12 bases lay between the germline ends. The CDR3 runs to 15 residues.